This paragraph reports one T cell receptor beta chain. The antigen remains undetermined. Collection of 8.5 to 10 milliliters of peripheral blood was performed for each donor. With a J-beta primer mix and a sample-barcoded 5' primer, a second PCR ran about 6 to 11 cycles. TCRdb re-called the 5' RACE reads with MiXCR, one entry per CDR3 protein. The profile covers around 1,500,000 distinct CDR3 sequences, with around 39% appearing a single time and roughly 7.9% taken by the ten largest. This entry belongs to a study of blood T cells in healthy people across ages. Study-wide results and caveats: Naive and antigen-experienced cells could not be conclusively compared, given unsorted PBMCs. Researchers deemed the diversity estimates from one million T cells underestimates.

Trimming took 0 bases from V and 4 from J, leaving 13 bases between them. The CDR3 is 15 amino acids. The germline V gene encodes CDR1 LGHNA and CDR2 YNFKEQ. The chain employs TRBV4-2 and TRBJ2-7, with a weak D call TRBD2 (7 bases). This clonotype was sampled from a woman aged 18-29 years in good health. The sequenced sample was blood. The CDR3 bases are TGTGCCAGCAGCCAAGAGGGGGGGCCTCTATACGAGCAGTACTTC. Its translation is CASSQEGGPLYEQYF.